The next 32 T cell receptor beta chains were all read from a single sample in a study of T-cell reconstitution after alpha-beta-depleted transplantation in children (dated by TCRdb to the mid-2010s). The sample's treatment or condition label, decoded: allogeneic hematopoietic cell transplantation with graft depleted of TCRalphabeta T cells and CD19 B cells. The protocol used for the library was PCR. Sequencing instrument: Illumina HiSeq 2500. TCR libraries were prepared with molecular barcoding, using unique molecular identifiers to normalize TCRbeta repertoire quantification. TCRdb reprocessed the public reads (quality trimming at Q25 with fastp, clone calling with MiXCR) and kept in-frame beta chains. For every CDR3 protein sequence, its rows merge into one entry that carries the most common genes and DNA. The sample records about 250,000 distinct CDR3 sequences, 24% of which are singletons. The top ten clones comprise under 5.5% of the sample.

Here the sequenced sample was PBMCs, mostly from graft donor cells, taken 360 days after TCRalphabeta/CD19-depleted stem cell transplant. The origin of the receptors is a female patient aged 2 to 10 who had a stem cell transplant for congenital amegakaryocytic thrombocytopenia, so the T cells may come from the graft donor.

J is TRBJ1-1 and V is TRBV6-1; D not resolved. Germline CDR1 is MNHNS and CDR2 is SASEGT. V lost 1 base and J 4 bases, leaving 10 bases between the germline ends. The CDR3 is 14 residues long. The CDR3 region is CASSEVWVSTEAFF. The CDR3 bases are TGTGCCAGCAGTGAAGTTTGGGTTAGCACTGAAGCTTTCTTT.

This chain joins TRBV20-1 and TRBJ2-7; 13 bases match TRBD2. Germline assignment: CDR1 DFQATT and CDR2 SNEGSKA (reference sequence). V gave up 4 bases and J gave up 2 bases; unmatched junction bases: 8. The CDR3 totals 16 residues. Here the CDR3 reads CSANRLAGGRTYEQYF. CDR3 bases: TGCAGTGCTAACCGACTAGCGGGAGGTCGAACCTACGAGCAGTACTTC.

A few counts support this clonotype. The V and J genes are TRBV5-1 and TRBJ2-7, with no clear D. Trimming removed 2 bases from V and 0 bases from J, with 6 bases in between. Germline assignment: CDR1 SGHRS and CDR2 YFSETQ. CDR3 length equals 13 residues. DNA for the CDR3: TGCGCCAGCAGCTTCGAGTACTCCTACGAGCAGTACTTC. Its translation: CASSFEYSYEQYF.

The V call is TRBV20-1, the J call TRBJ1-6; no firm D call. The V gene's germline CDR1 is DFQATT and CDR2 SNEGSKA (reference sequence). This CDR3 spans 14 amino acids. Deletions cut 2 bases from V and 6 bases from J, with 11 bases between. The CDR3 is CSARLRPTNSPLHF. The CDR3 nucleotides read TGCAGTGCTAGACTCCGGCCAACTAATTCACCCCTCCACTTT.

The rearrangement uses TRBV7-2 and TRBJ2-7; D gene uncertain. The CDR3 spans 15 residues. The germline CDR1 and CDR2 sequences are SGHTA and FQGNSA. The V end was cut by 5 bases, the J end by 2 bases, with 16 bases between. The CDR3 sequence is CASSTIGTITYEQYF. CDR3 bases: TGTGCCAGCAGCACCATTGGTACCATCACCTACGAGCAGTACTTC.

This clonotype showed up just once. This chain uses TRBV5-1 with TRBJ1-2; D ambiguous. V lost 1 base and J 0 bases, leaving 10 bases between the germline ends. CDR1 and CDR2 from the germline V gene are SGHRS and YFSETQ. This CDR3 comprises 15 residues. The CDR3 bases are TGCGCCAGCAGCTTGAACACGGGGACTAACTATGGCTACACCTTC. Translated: CASSLNTGTNYGYTF.

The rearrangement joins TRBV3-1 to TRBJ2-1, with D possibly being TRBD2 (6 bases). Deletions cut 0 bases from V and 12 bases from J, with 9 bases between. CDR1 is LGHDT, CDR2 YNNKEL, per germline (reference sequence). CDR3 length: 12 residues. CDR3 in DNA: TGTGCCAGCAGCCAAGATTTCGGGGGGCAGTTCTTC. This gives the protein CASSQDFGGQFF.

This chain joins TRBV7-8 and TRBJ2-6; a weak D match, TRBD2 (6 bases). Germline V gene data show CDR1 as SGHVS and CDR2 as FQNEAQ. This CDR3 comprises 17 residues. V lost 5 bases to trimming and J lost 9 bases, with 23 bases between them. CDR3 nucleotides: TGTGCCAGCAGCACCGACGGTTGGGCGCAGGAGGGCAACGTCCTGACTTTC. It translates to CASSTDGWAQEGNVLTF.

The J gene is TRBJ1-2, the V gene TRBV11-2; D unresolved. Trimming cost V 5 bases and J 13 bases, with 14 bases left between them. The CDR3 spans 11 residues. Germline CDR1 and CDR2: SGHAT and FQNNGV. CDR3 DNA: TGTGCCAGCAGCCCTTCTGAAGAGATCACCTTC. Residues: CASSPSEEITF.

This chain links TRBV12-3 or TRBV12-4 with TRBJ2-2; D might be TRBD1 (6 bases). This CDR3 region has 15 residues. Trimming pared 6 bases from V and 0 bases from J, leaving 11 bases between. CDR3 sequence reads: CASRRGGANTGELFF. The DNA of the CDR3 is TGTGCCAGCAGGCGAGGGGGAGCGAACACCGGGGAGCTGTTTTTT.

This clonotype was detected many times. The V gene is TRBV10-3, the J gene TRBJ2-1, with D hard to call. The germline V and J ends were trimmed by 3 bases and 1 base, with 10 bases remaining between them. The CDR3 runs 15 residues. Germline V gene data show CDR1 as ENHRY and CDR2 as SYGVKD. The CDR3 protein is CAISEGWVSYNEQFF. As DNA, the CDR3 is TGTGCCATCAGTGAAGGGTGGGTTTCCTACAATGAGCAGTTCTTC.

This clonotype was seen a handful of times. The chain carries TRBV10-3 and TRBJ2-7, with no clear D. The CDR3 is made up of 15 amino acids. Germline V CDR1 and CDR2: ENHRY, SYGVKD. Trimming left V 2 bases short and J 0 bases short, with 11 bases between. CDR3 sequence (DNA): TGTGCCATCAGTGAGGGAGTCCTGAGCTCCTACGAGCAGTACTTC. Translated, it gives CAISEGVLSSYEQYF.

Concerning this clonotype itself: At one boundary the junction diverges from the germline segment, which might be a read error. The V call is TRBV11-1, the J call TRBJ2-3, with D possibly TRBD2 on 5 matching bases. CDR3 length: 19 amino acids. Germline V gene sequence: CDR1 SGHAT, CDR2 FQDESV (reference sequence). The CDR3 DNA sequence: TGTGCCAGCAGCTTAGTGGTGGCCAGCCCTCACTCTAGCACAGATACACAGTATTTT. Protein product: CASSLVVASPHSSTDTQYF.

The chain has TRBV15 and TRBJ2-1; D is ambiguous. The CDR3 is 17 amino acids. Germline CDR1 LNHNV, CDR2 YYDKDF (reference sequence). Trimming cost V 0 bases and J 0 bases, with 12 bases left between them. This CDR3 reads CATSRDIRAASYNEQFF. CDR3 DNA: TGTGCCACCAGCAGAGATATCCGGGCGGCCTCCTACAATGAGCAGTTCTTC.

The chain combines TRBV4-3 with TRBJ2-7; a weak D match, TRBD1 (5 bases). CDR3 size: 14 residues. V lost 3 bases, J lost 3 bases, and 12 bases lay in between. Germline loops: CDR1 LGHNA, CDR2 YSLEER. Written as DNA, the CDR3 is TGCGCCAGCAGCCAGTTCAGGGCCGACTACGAGCAGTACTTC. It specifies CASSQFRADYEQYF.

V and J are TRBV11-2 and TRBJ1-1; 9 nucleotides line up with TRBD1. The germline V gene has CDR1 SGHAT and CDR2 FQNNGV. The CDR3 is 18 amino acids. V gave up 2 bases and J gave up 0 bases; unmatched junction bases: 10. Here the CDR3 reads CASSLFARQGVMNTEAFF. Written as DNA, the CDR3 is TGTGCCAGCAGCTTATTTGCGCGACAGGGGGTCATGAACACTGAAGCTTTCTTT.

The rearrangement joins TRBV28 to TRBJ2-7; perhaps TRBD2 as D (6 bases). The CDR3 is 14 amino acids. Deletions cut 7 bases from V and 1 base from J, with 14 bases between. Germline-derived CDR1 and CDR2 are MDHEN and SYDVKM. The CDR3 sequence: CASISSGGSYEQYF. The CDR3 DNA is TGTGCCAGCATTAGTAGCGGAGGATCCTACGAGCAGTACTTC.

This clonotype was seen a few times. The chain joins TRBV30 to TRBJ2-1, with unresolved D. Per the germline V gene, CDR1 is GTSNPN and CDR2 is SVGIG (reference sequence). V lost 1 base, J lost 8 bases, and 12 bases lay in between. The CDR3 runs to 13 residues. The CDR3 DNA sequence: TGTGCCTGGAGTGGATCCCTGTCTTATGAGCAGTTCTTC. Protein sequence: CAWSGSLSYEQFF. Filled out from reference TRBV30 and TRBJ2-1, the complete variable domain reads SQTIHQWPATLVQPVGSPLSLECTVEGTSNPNLYWYRQAAGRGLQLLFYSVGIGQISSEVPQNLSASRPQDRQFILSSKKLLLSDSGFYLCAWSGSLSYEQFFGPGTRLTVL.

This CDR3 reads CASSLFRDRGSAFF. CDR3 in DNA: TGTGCCAGCAGCTTATTCCGGGACAGGGGTTCAGCTTTCTTT. This chain uses TRBV7-2 with TRBJ1-1; 10 bases are shared with TRBD1. The ends lost 2 bases at V and 10 bases at J; junction bases unmatched: 7. Germline V gene sequence: CDR1 SGHTA, CDR2 FQGNSA. This CDR3 region has 14 residues.

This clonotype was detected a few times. The CDR3 DNA follows: TGTGCCAGCAGTCTCTCCCGGACAGGGAGGAACGAGCAGTACTTC. Translated: CASSLSRTGRNEQYF. The chain carries TRBV25-1 and TRBJ2-7; the match to TRBD1 covers 8 bases. The CDR3 sequence is 15 residues long. V lost 5 bases, J lost 5 bases, and 11 bases stayed unmatched. Germline loops: CDR1 MGHDK, CDR2 SYGVNS.

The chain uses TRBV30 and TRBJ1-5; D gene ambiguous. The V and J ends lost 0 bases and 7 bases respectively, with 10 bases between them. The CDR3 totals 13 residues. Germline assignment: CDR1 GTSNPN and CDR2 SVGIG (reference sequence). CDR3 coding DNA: TGTGCCTGGAGTGTAGAGTATGGGCAGCCCCAGCATTTT. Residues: CAWSVEYGQPQHF.

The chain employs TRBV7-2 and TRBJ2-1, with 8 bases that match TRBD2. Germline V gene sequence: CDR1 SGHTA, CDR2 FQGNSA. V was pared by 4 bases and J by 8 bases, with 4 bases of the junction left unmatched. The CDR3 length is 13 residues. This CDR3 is CASSSSGGHEQFF. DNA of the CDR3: TGTGCCAGCAGCTCGAGCGGGGGACATGAGCAGTTCTTC.

This CDR3 is CSARDPARLNEKLFF. CDR3 coding DNA: TGCAGTGCTAGAGATCCCGCGCGACTTAATGAAAAACTGTTTTTT. The chain has TRBV20-1 and TRBJ1-4; D gene uncertain. Between the trimmed V and J ends, which lost 0 bases and 4 bases, there was a span of 12 bases. The CDR3 is 15 residues long. Germline V CDR1 and CDR2: DFQATT, SNEGSKA (reference sequence).

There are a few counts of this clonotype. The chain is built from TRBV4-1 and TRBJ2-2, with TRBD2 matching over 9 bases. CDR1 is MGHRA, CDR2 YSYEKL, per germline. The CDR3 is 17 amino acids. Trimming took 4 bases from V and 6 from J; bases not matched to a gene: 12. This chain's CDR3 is CASSRVIAGVLAGELFF. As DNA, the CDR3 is TGCGCCAGCAGCCGGGTGATAGCGGGAGTCTTGGCCGGGGAGCTGTTTTTT.

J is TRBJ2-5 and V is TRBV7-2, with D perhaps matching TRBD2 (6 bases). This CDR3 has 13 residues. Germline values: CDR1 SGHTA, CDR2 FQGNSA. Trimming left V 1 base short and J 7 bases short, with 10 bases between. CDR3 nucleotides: TGTGCCAGCAGCTTAGGTACGGAGGGGACCCAGTACTTC. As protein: CASSLGTEGTQYF.

As DNA, the CDR3 is TGCGCCAGCAGCTCCGACAGGGGGTTTAACACCGGGGAGCTGTTTTTT. Amino acids: CASSSDRGFNTGELFF. V gene TRBV5-1 combines with J gene TRBJ2-2, with 9 bases that match TRBD1. The CDR3 runs 16 residues. Germline V gene lookup returns CDR1 SGHRS and CDR2 YFSETQ. The ends lost 3 bases at V and 2 bases at J; junction bases unmatched: 5.

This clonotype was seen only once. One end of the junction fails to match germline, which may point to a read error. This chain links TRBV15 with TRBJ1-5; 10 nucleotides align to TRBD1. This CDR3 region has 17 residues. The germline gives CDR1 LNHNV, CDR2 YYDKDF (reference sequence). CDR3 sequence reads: CATSRDRGPDSNQPQHF. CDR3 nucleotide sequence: TGTGCCACCAGTAGAGACAGGGGGCCCGACAGCAATCAGCCCCAGCATTTT.

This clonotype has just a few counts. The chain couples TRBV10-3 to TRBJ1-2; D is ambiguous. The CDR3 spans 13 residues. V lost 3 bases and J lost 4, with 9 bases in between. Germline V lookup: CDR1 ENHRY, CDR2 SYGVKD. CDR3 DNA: TGTGCCATCAGTGACTCCAAGGCCTATGGCTACACCTTC. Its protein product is CAISDSKAYGYTF.

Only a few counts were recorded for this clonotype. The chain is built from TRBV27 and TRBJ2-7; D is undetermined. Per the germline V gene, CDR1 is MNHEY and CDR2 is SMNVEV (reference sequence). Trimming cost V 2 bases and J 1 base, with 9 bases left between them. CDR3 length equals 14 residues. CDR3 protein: CASSLGKPSYEQYF. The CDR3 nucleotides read TGTGCCAGCAGTTTAGGTAAACCTTCCTACGAGCAGTACTTC.

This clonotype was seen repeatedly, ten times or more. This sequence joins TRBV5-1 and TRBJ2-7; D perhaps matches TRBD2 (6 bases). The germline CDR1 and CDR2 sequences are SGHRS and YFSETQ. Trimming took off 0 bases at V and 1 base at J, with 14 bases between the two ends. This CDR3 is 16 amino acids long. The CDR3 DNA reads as TGCGCCAGCAGCTTGGGACTAGGAAGAGTATCCTACGAGCAGTACTTC. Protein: CASSLGLGRVSYEQYF.

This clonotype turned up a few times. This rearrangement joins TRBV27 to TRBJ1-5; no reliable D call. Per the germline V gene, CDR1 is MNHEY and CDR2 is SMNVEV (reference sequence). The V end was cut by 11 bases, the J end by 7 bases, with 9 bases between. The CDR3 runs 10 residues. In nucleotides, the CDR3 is TGTGCCCGCGTACCCCAGCCCCAGCATTTT. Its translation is CARVPQPQHF.

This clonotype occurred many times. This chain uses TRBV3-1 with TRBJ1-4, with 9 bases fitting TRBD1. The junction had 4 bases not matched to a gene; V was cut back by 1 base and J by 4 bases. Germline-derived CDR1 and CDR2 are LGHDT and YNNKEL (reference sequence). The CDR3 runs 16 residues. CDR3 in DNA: TGTGCCAGCAGCCAAGGGACAGGGGACGGTAATGAAAAACTGTTTTTT. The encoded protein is CASSQGTGDGNEKLFF.